This T cell receptor beta chain was observed in a study of read filtering for tumor transcriptome and immune sequencing (dated by TCRdb to the early 2020s). Study-level background: The cohort had 17 male and approximately 15 female patients with a mean age of roughly 66 years, ranging from roughly 45 to 85. One of the main goals was to work out a read-filtering strategy for immune repertoire data, in particular whether clonotypes backed by only a single read should be removed. TCR-region mapped reads per sample ranged from about 4 to 10.27 million with IR-seq versus only about 85 to 1273 with RNA-seq. After DNase treatment, whole-transcriptome libraries were prepared using the TruSeq RNA Access Library Prep Kit. Using the same bone marrow samples, the study compared TCR repertoires obtained by targeted immune repertoire sequencing with those obtained by bulk whole-transcriptome sequencing. By revised international staging, roughly 8 patients were R-ISS I, about 15 were R-ISS II and about seven were R-ISS III. What the study reported, not specific to this receptor: Compared with RNA-seq, IR-seq captured clonotypes at much greater depth and more reliably, and a smaller IR-seq throughput was enough to identify most of the shared clonotypes. The correlation between IR-seq and RNA-seq shared clonotype proportions rose when single-read clonotypes were removed. In IR-seq, single-read clonotypes were 80% to 90% of clonotypes but 3% to 4.5% of total reads; in RNA-seq they were 74.6% of clonotypes and less than 45% of reads. Rather than purified T cells, the sorted CD138-negative fraction was a mixed bone marrow immune population.

TCR libraries were constructed from roughly 360 ng RNA using the Immunoverse kit, and molecular barcoded adaptors covering alpha/delta and beta/gamma chains were employed. TCR library preparation was performed with the same RNA that was used for transcriptome sequencing. Sequencing of TCR libraries was carried out on an Illumina HiSeq 4000 with 2 x 150 cycles. The authors processed their data as follows. TCR reads were aligned to human V, D, J and C references and assembled into CDR3 clonotypes with MiXCR, including quality filtering and error correction. The tcR package in R was used to analyze clonotype counts and gene usage diversity. Raw mapping reads were checked after the RNA-seq reads had been mapped by STAR aligner version 2.5.3a onto the human GRCh37 genome. To test how sequencing depth affects detected clonotypes, IR-seq fastq files were randomly downsampled with Seqtk 1.3. Using fastp at Q25 and MiXCR, TCRdb reprocessed the public reads and kept productive beta chains. Each entry is one CDR3 protein sequence, shown with its most common DNA and genes. The V and J calls were determined by TCRdb, not by the authors. The sample profile shows fewer than 150,000 distinct CDR3 sequences; 13% of them were found once. The ten biggest clones cover approximately 11% of the sample.

Each patient had bone marrow sampled at the time of active disease. Isolation of bone marrow mononuclear cells was performed by Ficoll-Hypaque density gradient centrifugation. Myeloma plasma cells were removed and CD138-negative cells were obtained by negative selection following labeling with CD138 magnetic microbeads on a MACS separator. The purity of the isolated cells was checked by flow cytometry with CD138 antibodies on an Attune NxT. TRIzol reagent was used to extract total RNA, which was then quantified with a NanoDrop spectrophotometer. Paired RNA-seq and IR-seq were performed on each patient's CD138-negative bone marrow sample. In its sample, this clonotype was seen a few times. Its antigen target is currently unknown. Base qualities were left out, and no much larger clone turns up one base away. Via the germline V gene (reference sequence), CDR1 is DFQATT and CDR2 SNEGSKA. The CDR3, from cysteine to phenylalanine, totals 14 residues. Of the read, only the CDR3 DNA is kept; its 42 bases are in frame from base 1. V lost 3 bases and J lost 8 bases, and the count of bases not matched to a germline gene is 10.

The TCR originated in a donor at least 40 years old with multiple myeloma. The chain was built from TRBV20-1 and TRBJ2-3; 8 middle bases align to TRBD1. Sequenced input: a population of CD138-negative cells sorted from bone marrow. Read against the paper, the sample's cell subset or site label means: bone marrow mononuclear cells depleted of CD138+ plasma/myeloma cells by negative magnetic selection. The CDR3 protein is CSASEDRVRRTQYF. The DNA is as follows: TGCAGTGCTAGCGAGGACAGGGTCCGTCGTACGCAGTATTTT.